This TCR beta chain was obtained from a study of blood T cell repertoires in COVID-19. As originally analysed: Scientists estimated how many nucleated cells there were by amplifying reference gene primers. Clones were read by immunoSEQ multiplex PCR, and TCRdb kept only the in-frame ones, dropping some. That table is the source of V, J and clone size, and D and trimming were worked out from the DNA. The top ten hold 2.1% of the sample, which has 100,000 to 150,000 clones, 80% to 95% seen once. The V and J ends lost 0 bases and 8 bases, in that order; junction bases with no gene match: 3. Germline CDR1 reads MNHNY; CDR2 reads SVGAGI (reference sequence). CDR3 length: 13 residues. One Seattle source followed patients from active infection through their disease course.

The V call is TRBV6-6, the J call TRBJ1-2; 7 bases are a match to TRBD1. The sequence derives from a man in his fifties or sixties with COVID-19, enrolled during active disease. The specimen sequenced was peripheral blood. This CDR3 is CASSYSTGSGYTF. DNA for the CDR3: TGTGCCAGCAGTTACTCGACAGGGTCCGGCTACACCTTC.